This entry lists 14 T cell receptor beta chains sequenced from one sample in a study of T-cell reconstitution after alpha-beta-depleted transplantation in children. Unique molecular identifiers were built into the TCRbeta library. TCRdb redid the calling of the PCR reads with MiXCR, one entry per CDR3 protein. The sample consists of about 610,000 distinct CDR3 sequences, about 10% of them appearing once. The input for sequencing was PBMCs from the stem cell graft donor, taken from the stem cell graft. These receptors all come from a human donor who donated a stem cell graft to a child with acute myeloid leukemia.

This clonotype was seen a handful of times. J is TRBJ1-3 and V is TRBV30; D is possibly TRBD1 (6 bases). The CDR3 totals 17 residues. Trimming took off 0 bases at V and 0 bases at J, with 15 bases between the two ends. The V gene's germline CDR1 is GTSNPN and CDR2 SVGIG (reference sequence). The CDR3: CAWSVGQGTYSGNTIYF. The CDR3 bases are TGTGCCTGGAGTGTCGGGCAGGGGACCTACTCTGGAAACACCATATATTTT.

The rearrangement uses TRBV6-1 and TRBJ1-5; tentative D call: TRBD1 (5 bases). The CDR3 consists of 15 residues. CDR1 and CDR2 from the germline V gene are MNHNS and SASEGT. V was cut by 6 bases and J by 2 bases, with 14 bases left in between. In nucleotides, the CDR3 is TGTGCCAGCAGCCCTGACAGTCTAGGCAATCAGCCCCAGCATTTT. Protein sequence: CASSPDSLGNQPQHF.

The V and J genes are TRBV20-1 and TRBJ2-3; unclear D gene. V was trimmed by 2 bases and J by 2 bases, leaving 8 bases between them. The CDR3 is made up of 13 amino acids. Per the germline V gene, CDR1 is DFQATT and CDR2 is SNEGSKA (reference sequence). CDR3 sequence: CSARSPYTDTQYF. The CDR3 bases are TGCAGTGCTAGAAGCCCCTACACAGATACGCAGTATTTT.

This clonotype turned up a few times. CDR3 amino acids: CASSSRLAGARETQYF. DNA of the CDR3: TGTGCCAGCAGCTCCCGACTAGCGGGAGCGCGTGAGACCCAGTACTTC. V is TRBV7-8 and J is TRBJ2-5; the match to TRBD2 covers 12 bases. Germline values: CDR1 SGHVS, CDR2 FQNEAQ. The CDR3 consists of 16 residues. The ends lost 4 bases at V and 5 bases at J; junction bases unmatched: 8.

J is TRBJ1-5 and V is TRBV6-2 or TRBV6-3; D is undetermined. V lost 6 bases to trimming and J lost 0 bases, with 15 bases between them. CDR3 length: 16 amino acids. Germline CDR1 reads MNHEY; CDR2 reads SVGEGT. CDR3 sequence: CASRTEEGYSNQPQHF. CDR3 in DNA: TGTGCCAGCAGGACCGAGGAGGGCTATAGCAATCAGCCCCAGCATTTT.

The CDR3 loop reads CAWKSGRTFGELFF. CDR3 bases: TGTGCCTGGAAGTCCGGGAGGACGTTCGGGGAGCTGTTTTTT. The chain is built from TRBV30 and TRBJ2-2; 7 nucleotides agree with TRBD2. The V gene end was trimmed by 4 bases and the J gene end by 7 bases; junction bases not matched to a gene: 9. The CDR3 has 14 residues. In germline, CDR1 is GTSNPN, CDR2 SVGIG (reference sequence). Looking up the rest from reference TRBV30 and TRBJ2-2 gives the full variable domain: SQTIHQWPATLVQPVGSPLSLECTVEGTSNPNLYWYRQAAGRGLQLLFYSVGIGQISSEVPQNLSASRPQDRQFILSSKKLLLSDSGFYLCAWKSGRTFGELFFGEGSRLTVL.

This clonotype was seen a handful of times. V is TRBV5-1 and J is TRBJ2-5; D is perhaps TRBD1 (5 bases). Germline values: CDR1 SGHRS, CDR2 YFSETQ. The CDR3 is 16 amino acids. The germline V and J ends were trimmed by 0 bases and 5 bases, with 17 bases remaining between them. CDR3 sequence (DNA): TGCGCCAGCAGCTTGGATCGCGGAAGGGCAGGGGAGACCCAGTACTTC. Encoded protein: CASSLDRGRAGETQYF.

The chain recombines TRBV28 with TRBJ2-5, with 9 positions matching TRBD1. Trimming removed 5 bases from V and 7 bases from J; junction bases left unmatched: 11. This CDR3 spans 15 amino acids. CDR1 is MDHEN and CDR2 is SYDVKM in the germline V gene. The CDR3 here is CASSQTGTGWGTQYF. DNA of the CDR3: TGTGCCAGCAGTCAGACCGGGACAGGGTGGGGGACCCAGTACTTC.

This clonotype was detected only a few times. This chain joins TRBV2 and TRBJ1-5; D is ambiguous. The CDR3 runs 17 residues. Germline loops: CDR1 SNHLY, CDR2 FYNNEI. Trimming removed 3 bases at V and 0 bases at J, with 15 bases between. In DNA, the CDR3 is TGTGCCAGCAGTGATGTAGATTTCACCCATAGCAATCAGCCCCAGCATTTT. It specifies CASSDVDFTHSNQPQHF.

This clonotype was found many times. The chain employs TRBV6-1 and TRBJ1-5; D might be TRBD1 (6 bases). CDR3 size: 11 residues. The germline V gene has CDR1 MNHNS and CDR2 SASEGT. The germline V and J ends were trimmed by 8 bases and 8 bases, with 10 bases remaining between them. The CDR3 bases are TGTGCCAGCGGTACAGGGAAGCCCCAGCATTTT. Residues: CASGTGKPQHF.

This clonotype occurred a few times. This chain connects TRBV4-1 to TRBJ2-1; 8 bases fit TRBD1. The CDR3 has 14 residues. The V gene end was trimmed by 4 bases and the J gene end by 10 bases; junction bases not matched to a gene: 9. In germline, CDR1 is MGHRA, CDR2 YSYEKL. The CDR3: CASSLLTGVDEQFF. The CDR3 DNA reads as TGCGCCAGCAGCCTCCTGACAGGGGTAGACGAGCAGTTCTTC.

In this sample, this clonotype turned up a few times. The chain employs TRBV27 and TRBJ2-7; D possibly matches TRBD1 or TRBD2 (5 bases each). Germline CDR1 reads MNHEY; CDR2 reads SMNVEV (reference sequence). Trimming cost V 3 bases and J 5 bases, with 11 bases left between them. CDR3 size: 13 residues. Here the CDR3 reads CASSFLSGHEQYF. Written as DNA, the CDR3 is TGTGCCAGCAGTTTCTTATCGGGGCACGAGCAGTACTTC.

This clonotype showed up many times. The V and J genes are TRBV12-3 or TRBV12-4 and TRBJ2-3, with a tentative D call TRBD2 (6 bases). The CDR3 loop spans 17 amino acids. V lost 7 bases, J lost 4 bases, and 24 bases lay in between. CDR3 nucleotide sequence: TGTGCCAGCACCTCCCCCCTCGGGACTCCGGGTCCAGATACGCAGTATTTT. Protein sequence: CASTSPLGTPGPDTQYF.

The rearrangement joins TRBV29-1 to TRBJ1-4; unclear D gene. The CDR3 has 18 amino acids. Trimming shortened V by 3 bases and J by 12 bases, and 32 bases separated the two germline ends. CDR1 and CDR2 (germline): SQVTM, ANQGSEA. Here the CDR3 reads CSVEATRGWANKLGELFF. In DNA, the CDR3 is TGCAGCGTTGAGGCAACTCGTGGTTGGGCCAATAAGCTGGGAGAACTGTTTTTT.